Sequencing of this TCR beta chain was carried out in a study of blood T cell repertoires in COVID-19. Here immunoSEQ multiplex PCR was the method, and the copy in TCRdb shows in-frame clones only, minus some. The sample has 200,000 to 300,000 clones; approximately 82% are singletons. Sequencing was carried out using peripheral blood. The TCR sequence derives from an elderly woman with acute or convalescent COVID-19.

CDR3 nucleotide sequence: TGTGCCAGCAGCCCCCTAGGAGGACCCGCCGGGGAGCTGTTTTTT. It translates to CASSPLGGPAGELFF. The chain is built from TRBV11-2 and TRBJ2-2, with D possibly TRBD2 on 5 matching bases. The CDR3 covers 15 residues. The ends were cut back, 5 bases at V and 6 bases at J, with 16 bases in the middle. The germline gives CDR1 SGHAT, CDR2 FQNNGV.